The rows below give T cell receptor beta chains drawn from one sample of a study of blood T cell repertoires in COVID-19. TCRdb's copy holds only in-frame clones and misses some; the assay was immunoSEQ multiplex PCR. The data contain around 240,000 clones, 70% to 85% of them singletons. Source material: peripheral blood. These receptors all stem from an elderly woman with acute or convalescent COVID-19. Each CDR3 is given with its conserved first and last residue. A D gene is named only where the DNA matches it firmly. Not every row has a clone size; where given, it reads once, few, many or a size class.

d_gene: -; v_gene: TRBV11-3; abundance: -; j_gene: TRBJ2-2; CDR3aa: CASSFGTGELFF; CDR3nt: TGTGCCAGCAGCTTCGGGACCGGGGAGCTGTTTTTT
d_gene: -; v_gene: TRBV2; abundance: -; j_gene: TRBJ2-2; CDR3aa: CASSEAGNRVTGELFF; CDR3nt: TGTGCCAGCAGTGAAGCAGGGAACAGGGTAACCGGGGAGCTGTTTTTT
d_gene: -; v_gene: TRBV27; abundance: -; j_gene: TRBJ2-6; CDR3aa: CASSRWTASGANVLTF; CDR3nt: TGTGCCAGCAGTCGTTGGACAGCCTCAGGTGCCAACGTCCTGACTTTC
d_gene: TRBD1; v_gene: TRBV18; abundance: -; j_gene: TRBJ1-3; CDR3aa: CASSQVPGQGAISGNTIYF; CDR3nt: TGTGCCAGCTCACAAGTCCCGGGACAGGGGGCGATCTCTGGAAACACCATATATTTT
d_gene: TRBD1; v_gene: TRBV28; abundance: -; j_gene: TRBJ1-5; CDR3aa: CASSSSGTGGNQPQHF; CDR3nt: TGTGCCAGCAGTTCCTCCGGGACAGGGGGCAATCAGCCCCAGCATTTT
d_gene: TRBD1; v_gene: TRBV24-1; abundance: -; j_gene: TRBJ1-4; CDR3aa: CATSDQGQGGEKLFF; CDR3nt: TGTGCCACCAGTGACCAGGGACAGGGCGGGGAAAAACTGTTTTTT
d_gene: TRBD1; v_gene: TRBV28; abundance: -; j_gene: TRBJ2-2; CDR3aa: CASSRGTGNTGELFF; CDR3nt: TGTGCCAGCAGCCGGGGGACAGGGAACACCGGGGAGCTGTTTTTT
d_gene: TRBD1; v_gene: TRBV7-9; abundance: -; j_gene: TRBJ2-4; CDR3aa: CASSLVPDREDIQYF; CDR3nt: TGTGCCAGCAGCTTAGTTCCGGACAGGGAGGACATTCAGTACTTC
d_gene: -; v_gene: TRBV21-1; abundance: -; j_gene: TRBJ1-1; CDR3aa: CASSFPGQGTEAFF; CDR3nt: TGTGCCAGCAGCTTCCCGGGTCAGGGGACTGAAGCTTTCTTT
d_gene: TRBD2; v_gene: TRBV27; abundance: -; j_gene: TRBJ2-1; CDR3aa: CASSSPGLATYNEQFF; CDR3nt: TGTGCCAGCAGTTCACCGGGACTAGCTACCTACAATGAGCAGTTCTTC
d_gene: -; v_gene: TRBV5-1; abundance: many; j_gene: TRBJ2-1; CDR3aa: CASSMGLTTNEQFF; CDR3nt: TGCGCCAGCAGCATGGGACTTACGACCAATGAGCAGTTCTTC
d_gene: -; v_gene: TRBV2; abundance: -; j_gene: TRBJ2-1; CDR3aa: CASQNPPGVGYNEQFF; CDR3nt: TGTGCCAGTCAGAACCCTCCGGGGGTGGGCTACAATGAGCAGTTCTTC
d_gene: TRBD1; v_gene: TRBV10-3; abundance: -; j_gene: TRBJ2-3; CDR3aa: CAISEGQGTDTQYF; CDR3nt: TGTGCCATCAGTGAGGGACAGGGGACCGATACGCAGTATTTT
d_gene: TRBD2; v_gene: TRBV6-1; abundance: -; j_gene: TRBJ2-1; CDR3aa: CASSEAVRLAGAVEQFF; CDR3nt: TGTGCCAGCAGTGAAGCGGTAAGGCTAGCGGGAGCTGTTGAGCAGTTCTTC
d_gene: TRBD1; v_gene: TRBV2; abundance: -; j_gene: TRBJ1-2; CDR3aa: CASSEAPAGGFRYTF; CDR3nt: TGTGCCAGCAGTGAAGCGCCTGCAGGGGGTTTTCGCTACACCTTC
d_gene: TRBD2; v_gene: TRBV10-3; abundance: -; j_gene: TRBJ2-1; CDR3aa: CAISESLAGGSHNEQFF; CDR3nt: TGTGCCATCAGTGAGTCATTAGCGGGAGGGTCCCACAATGAGCAGTTCTTC
d_gene: TRBD1; v_gene: TRBV5-4; abundance: -; j_gene: TRBJ1-2; CDR3aa: CASSARIGTGGSYGYTF; CDR3nt: TGTGCCAGCAGCGCACGAATCGGGACAGGGGGTTCCTATGGCTACACCTTC
d_gene: TRBD1; v_gene: TRBV27; abundance: -; j_gene: TRBJ1-6; CDR3aa: CASSTRTGDSPLHF; CDR3nt: TGTGCCAGCAGTACTCGGACAGGGGACTCACCCCTCCACTTT
d_gene: TRBD1; v_gene: TRBV27; abundance: -; j_gene: TRBJ1-1; CDR3aa: CASSPISTGRNTEAFF; CDR3nt: TGTGCCAGCAGTCCCATTTCGACAGGGAGGAACACTGAAGCTTTCTTT
d_gene: TRBD1; v_gene: TRBV6-5; abundance: -; j_gene: TRBJ2-3; CDR3aa: CASRRQGVNADTQYF; CDR3nt: TGTGCCAGCAGGAGACAGGGGGTGAACGCAGATACGCAGTATTTT
d_gene: -; v_gene: TRBV9; abundance: -; j_gene: TRBJ1-2; CDR3aa: CASSVGPGTNCGYTF; CDR3nt: TGTGCCAGCAGCGTAGGGCCCGGGACAAACTGTGGCTACACCTTC
d_gene: TRBD2; v_gene: TRBV7-2; abundance: -; j_gene: TRBJ2-1; CDR3aa: CASSLTVAGVGEQFF; CDR3nt: TGTGCCAGCAGCTTAACTGTAGCGGGGGTGGGTGAGCAGTTCTTC
d_gene: -; v_gene: TRBV14; abundance: -; j_gene: TRBJ1-5; CDR3aa: CASSQDTALPQHF; CDR3nt: TGTGCCAGCAGCCAAGATACTGCGCTCCCCCAGCATTTT
d_gene: -; v_gene: TRBV6-1; abundance: -; j_gene: TRBJ2-5; CDR3aa: CASSEVASQETQYF; CDR3nt: TGTGCCAGCAGTGAAGTAGCAAGCCAAGAGACCCAGTACTTC
d_gene: -; v_gene: TRBV3-1/TRBV3-2; abundance: -; j_gene: TRBJ2-3; CDR3aa: CASSRAGPDTDTQYF; CDR3nt: TGTGCCAGCAGCCGCGCGGGGCCAGACACAGATACGCAGTATTTT
d_gene: -; v_gene: TRBV11-2; abundance: -; j_gene: TRBJ1-2; CDR3aa: CASSLGVASNYGYTF; CDR3nt: TGTGCCAGCAGCTTAGGTGTAGCATCTAACTATGGCTACACCTTC
d_gene: -; v_gene: TRBV3-1/TRBV3-2; abundance: -; j_gene: TRBJ2-6; CDR3aa: CAARGANVLTF; CDR3nt: TGTGCCGCGAGGGGGGCCAACGTCCTGACTTTC
d_gene: -; v_gene: TRBV5-1; abundance: -; j_gene: TRBJ1-3; CDR3aa: CASSLDKGATTIYF; CDR3nt: TGCGCCAGCAGCTTGGATAAAGGAGCAACTACAATATATTTT
d_gene: -; v_gene: TRBV7-2; abundance: few; j_gene: TRBJ1-5; CDR3aa: CASSQVRSGGNQPQHF; CDR3nt: TGTGCCAGCAGCCAAGTCCGGTCCGGGGGTAATCAGCCCCAGCATTTT
d_gene: TRBD1; v_gene: TRBV24-1; abundance: -; j_gene: TRBJ1-1; CDR3aa: CATSDSTGSTEAFF; CDR3nt: TGTGCCACCAGTGATTCGACAGGGAGCACTGAAGCTTTCTTT
d_gene: -; v_gene: TRBV5-5; abundance: -; j_gene: TRBJ1-3; CDR3aa: CASSAATSSGNTIYF; CDR3nt: TGTGCCAGCAGCGCCGCAACGAGCTCTGGAAACACCATATATTTT
d_gene: -; v_gene: TRBV4-1; abundance: few; j_gene: TRBJ1-5; CDR3aa: CASSQDEAARGQHF; CDR3nt: TGCGCCAGCAGCCAAGATGAGGCGGCCAGGGGCCAGCATTTT
d_gene: TRBD2; v_gene: TRBV3-1/TRBV3-2; abundance: -; j_gene: TRBJ2-1; CDR3aa: CASSPSGQGLVDNEQFF; CDR3nt: TGTGCCAGCAGCCCCTCGGGGCAGGGACTAGTGGACAATGAGCAGTTCTTC
d_gene: -; v_gene: TRBV4-3; abundance: -; j_gene: TRBJ1-2; CDR3aa: CASSQDWIRGGYGYTF; CDR3nt: TGCGCCAGCAGCCAAGATTGGATCAGGGGCGGTTATGGCTACACCTTC
d_gene: TRBD2; v_gene: TRBV27; abundance: once; j_gene: TRBJ2-1; CDR3aa: CASSPGLAGGRGNNEQFF; CDR3nt: TGTGCCAGCAGTCCCGGACTAGCGGGAGGGAGGGGCAACAATGAGCAGTTCTTC